A selection of T cell receptor beta chains follows, all from one sample in a study of technical replicates of blood from several donors. Some clones are missing from TCRdb's copy, which holds only in-frame ones; the method was immunoSEQ multiplex PCR. This table has 65,000 to 95,000 clones, approximately 96% appearing once. The sequencing sample was made of T cells isolated from PBMCs. The source is a human donor in good health. Each CDR3 is given with its conserved first and last residue. The D gene is left open where the match is weak. Some rows mark clone size as missing; the rest say once, few, many or name a class of expanded clone.

J gene,CDR3 length,V gene,clone size,D gene,CDR3 protein,CDR3 DNA
TRBJ2-1,15,TRBV27,NA,TRBD2,CASSLGLAGGNEQFF,TGTGCCAGCAGCCTAGGACTAGCGGGGGGTAATGAGCAGTTCTTC
TRBJ1-2,12,TRBV30,NA,NA,CAWSSGGYGYTF,TGTGCCTGGAGTTCGGGGGGCTATGGCTACACCTTC
TRBJ1-2,13,TRBV6-5,NA,NA,CASRIGTRYGYTF,TGTGCCAGCAGAATTGGGACTCGGTATGGCTACACCTTC
TRBJ2-7,13,TRBV7-9,NA,TRBD2,CASSGLASYEQYF,TGTGCCAGCTCGGGACTAGCCTCCTACGAGCAGTACTTC
TRBJ2-5,17,TRBV11-2,NA,NA,CASSLTASPSFLETQYF,TGTGCCAGCAGCTTAACCGCTAGCCCAAGCTTTCTGGAGACCCAGTACTTC
TRBJ2-2,13,TRBV12-1,NA,NA,CASSFRDTGELFF,TGTGCCAGCAGCTTCAGGGACACCGGGGAGCTGTTTTTT
TRBJ2-3,13,TRBV28,NA,TRBD1,CASSSRQGDTQYF,TGTGCCAGCAGTTCCAGACAGGGAGATACGCAGTATTTT
TRBJ2-5,16,TRBV5-4,NA,TRBD2,CASGLAGGRLQETQYF,TGTGCCAGCGGACTAGCGGGGGGACGATTACAAGAGACCCAGTACTTC
TRBJ2-3,15,TRBV9,NA,NA,CASSSTPREGDTQYF,TGTGCCAGCAGCTCAACACCCAGGGAAGGAGATACGCAGTATTTT
TRBJ2-1,16,TRBV5-4,NA,NA,CASSLGGMSSYNEQFF,TGTGCCAGCAGCTTGGGCGGAATGAGCTCTTACAATGAGCAGTTCTTC
TRBJ1-5,15,TRBV21-1,NA,NA,CASRPPARGNQPQHF,TGTGCCAGCAGGCCCCCCGCCAGGGGGAATCAGCCCCAGCATTTT
TRBJ2-7,14,TRBV28,NA,NA,CASSTGFGVGEQYF,TGTGCCAGCAGCACAGGGTTTGGAGTTGGAGAGCAGTACTTC
TRBJ2-1,15,TRBV6-1,NA,TRBD2,CASQTAGGYYNEQFF,TGTGCCAGTCAGACGGCGGGGGGGTATTACAATGAGCAGTTCTTC
TRBJ2-5,16,TRBV11-2,NA,NA,CASSSIPGDYQETQYF,TGTGCCAGCAGCTCTATCCCCGGGGACTACCAAGAGACCCAGTACTTC
TRBJ2-5,14,TRBV9,NA,NA,CASSVGWADETQYF,TGTGCCAGCAGCGTAGGATGGGCAGATGAGACCCAGTACTTC
TRBJ1-5,14,TRBV2,NA,NA,CASSKEEGGQPQHF,TGTGCCAGCAGTAAAGAGGAGGGGGGGCAGCCCCAGCATTTT
TRBJ1-3,15,TRBV5-1,NA,TRBD1,CASRIQGGPGNTIYF,TGCGCCAGCAGGATACAGGGGGGCCCTGGAAACACCATATATTTT
TRBJ1-4,12,TRBV6-1,NA,NA,CASTYRDEKLFF,TGTGCCAGCACCTACCGGGATGAAAAACTGTTTTTT
TRBJ1-1,18,TRBV27,NA,TRBD1,CASSQGGTGGGGNTEAFF,TGTGCCAGCAGTCAAGGTGGGACAGGGGGAGGGGGGAACACTGAAGCTTTCTTT
TRBJ2-7,15,TRBV6-4,NA,TRBD1,CASSEAGTGSYEQYF,TGTGCCAGCAGTGAGGCCGGGACAGGGTCCTACGAGCAGTACTTC
TRBJ2-7,13,TRBV7-9,NA,NA,CASSQAGYHEQYF,TGTGCCAGCAGCCAGGCGGGGTACCACGAGCAGTACTTC
TRBJ2-7,13,TRBV30,NA,NA,CAWSVDSSYEQYF,TGTGCCTGGAGTGTAGACAGCTCCTACGAGCAGTACTTC
TRBJ2-7,15,TRBV6-1,NA,TRBD2,CASRPRLAGAYEQYF,TGTGCCAGCAGGCCCAGACTAGCGGGAGCCTACGAGCAGTACTTC
TRBJ2-5,15,TRBV5-1,NA,TRBD1,CASSLAGGLQETQYF,TGCGCCAGCAGCTTGGCAGGGGGCCTCCAAGAGACCCAGTACTTC
TRBJ2-3,15,TRBV18,NA,TRBD2,CASQGLAGDTDTQYF,TGTGCCAGCCAAGGACTAGCGGGAGACACAGATACGCAGTATTTT
TRBJ1-2,13,TRBV19,few,TRBD1,CASTLAGGYGYTF,TGTGCCAGTACCCTGGCAGGGGGCTATGGCTACACCTTC
TRBJ1-5,14,TRBV7-9,NA,TRBD1,CASSLKDRAQPQHF,TGTGCCAGCAGCTTAAAGGACAGGGCTCAGCCCCAGCATTTT
TRBJ1-1,13,TRBV30,few,TRBD1,CAWSGGQRTEAFF,TGTGCCTGGAGTGGGGGACAGAGAACTGAAGCTTTCTTT